This T cell receptor (beta chain) was retrieved from a study of PD-L1 blockade in urothelial cancer. Only in-frame clones appear in the TCRdb table, and some are missing; sequencing was by immunoSEQ multiplex PCR. Counted here are under 70,000 clones, roughly four fifths occurring once; the ten biggest clones make up 1.5% to 2%. The time point: pretreatment peripheral blood. The CDR3 spans 13 residues. Trimming removed 5 bases from V and 3 bases from J, with 7 bases in between. In germline, CDR1 is MDHEN, CDR2 SYDVKM. The chain recombines TRBV28 with TRBJ2-2, with unresolved D. This specimen consisted of PBMCs, obtained around atezolizumab (anti-PD-L1) treatment. This TCR derives from a man aged 70-80 years with urothelial cancer. CDR3 protein: CASSPVDTGELFF. CDR3 DNA: TGTGCCAGCAGTCCGGTCGACACCGGGGAGCTGTTTTTT.